What follows is one TCR beta chain and its context. This table comes from immunoSEQ multiplex PCR, and its TCRdb copy is limited to in-frame clones, with some not included. Here the sample spans approximately 100,000 clones, around nine tenths being singletons. CDR3 length: 15 amino acids. Germline V lookup: CDR1 SGHRS, CDR2 YFSETQ. Trimming left V 2 bases short and J 2 bases short, with 10 bases between. This sample is part of a study of control samples from healthy donors and cancer patients. The chain combines TRBV5-1 with TRBJ2-2; D may be TRBD1 (6 bases). The TCR was taken from a man younger than 45 in good health. Sequences were obtained from blood. CDR3 DNA: TGCGCCAGCAGCTTTGGGGACACCAACACCGGGGAGCTGTTTTTT. Its translation: CASSFGDTNTGELFF.